Each of the 22 T cell receptor beta chains below was sequenced from the same sample in a study of T cells after yellow fever vaccination. TCRdb re-analysed the 5' RACE reads in MiXCR, keeping a single row per CDR3 protein. The data hold about 310,000 distinct CDR3 sequences, with about 3.5% observed a single time. The material sequenced was PBMCs, taken on the day of the yellow fever booster vaccination. The source of these receptors is a man aged 18 to 35 who received the YFV17D yellow fever vaccine.

The rearrangement uses TRBV10-2 and TRBJ1-2, with 8 nucleotides matching TRBD1. V dropped 4 bases and J dropped 6; count of bases not matched to a gene: 4. The CDR3 sequence is 13 residues long. Per germline, CDR1 WSHSY and CDR2 SAAADI. The CDR3 region has the DNA TGCGCCAGCAGTGCACAGGGGGAGGATGGCTACACCTTC. It translates to CASSAQGEDGYTF.

This chain links TRBV4-3 with TRBJ2-1; 8 bases line up with TRBD2. The CDR3 totals 15 residues. Germline loops: CDR1 LGHNA, CDR2 YSLEER. Trimming at V came to 0 bases and at J to 2 bases, leaving 0 bases not matched to a gene. Here the CDR3 reads CASSQELAAYNEQFF. CDR3 nucleotide sequence: TGCGCCAGCAGCCAAGAACTAGCGGCCTACAATGAGCAGTTCTTC.

This clonotype was seen repeatedly, ten times or more. The chain employs TRBV20-1 and TRBJ2-7, with TRBD2 matching 12 bases. The CDR3 sequence is 14 residues long. Trimming cost V 6 bases and J 0 bases; bases outside gene matches: 3. CDR1 and CDR2 from the germline V gene are DFQATT and SNEGSKA (reference sequence). The CDR3 nucleotides read TGCAGTGCCCGACTAGCGGGGGCCTCCTACGAGCAGTACTTC. This translates into CSARLAGASYEQYF.

J is TRBJ2-2 and V is TRBV4-1, with 9 bases aligning to TRBD1. The CDR3 spans 17 residues. V was pared by 0 bases and J by 3 bases, with 5 bases of the junction left unmatched. The germline CDR1 and CDR2 sequences are MGHRA and YSYEKL. CDR3 in amino acids: CASSQESQGAYTGELFF. DNA for the CDR3: TGCGCCAGCAGCCAAGAGTCACAGGGGGCTTACACCGGGGAGCTGTTTTTT.

The chain has TRBV28 and TRBJ2-1; D assignment may be TRBD1 or TRBD2 (5 bases each). The CDR3 is 17 residues long. V gave up 4 bases and J gave up 4 bases, with 20 bases separating them. CDR1 is MDHEN and CDR2 is SYDVKM in the germline V gene. CDR3 residues: CASSSRNRDGRYNEQFF. For the CDR3, the DNA is TGTGCCAGCAGTTCCAGGAACCGGGACGGGCGGTACAATGAGCAGTTCTTC. The whole variable domain, remainder taken from reference TRBV28 and TRBJ2-1, is DVKVTQSSRYLVKRTGEKVFLECVQDMDHENMFWYRQDPGLGLRLIYFSYDVKMKEKGDIPEGYSVSREKKERFSLILESASTNQTSMYLCASSSRNRDGRYNEQFFGPGTRLTVL.

The sample holds many counts of this clonotype. This rearrangement joins TRBV11-2 to TRBJ2-1; possibly TRBD2 for D (5 bases). CDR1 is SGHAT and CDR2 is FQNNGV in the germline V gene. The CDR3 sequence is 16 residues long. Trimming took 7 bases from V and 3 from J, leaving 19 bases between them. The CDR3 sequence is CASTLEGVRIYNEQFF. The DNA for the CDR3 is TGTGCCAGCACCCTAGAGGGCGTACGGATCTACAATGAGCAGTTCTTC.

This clonotype was detected ten times or more. The V and J genes are TRBV4-1 and TRBJ2-5; D may be TRBD2 (5 bases). Germline V CDR1 and CDR2: MGHRA, YSYEKL. This CDR3 spans 13 amino acids. V lost 1 base, J lost 5 bases, and 8 bases lay in between. This CDR3 is CASSQVPGETQYF. The CDR3 DNA reads TGCGCCAGCAGCCAAGTCCCGGGGGAGACCCAGTACTTC.

This clonotype has at least ten counts. The chain has TRBV6-1 and TRBJ2-5; tentatively, D is TRBD1 (6 bases). The CDR3 has 13 residues. From germline, CDR1 is MNHNS and CDR2 SASEGT. Deletions cut 6 bases from V and 4 bases from J, with 12 bases between. In nucleotides, the CDR3 is TGTGCCAGCAGATCGGGACAACTAGAGACCCAGTACTTC. The encoded protein is CASRSGQLETQYF.

This clonotype was seen ten or more times. The V call is TRBV7-9, the J call TRBJ2-4; perhaps TRBD2 as D (5 bases). The length of the CDR3 is 15 residues. With 5 bases removed from V and 0 bases from J, the gap between germline ends came to 11 bases. The germline CDR1 and CDR2 sequences are SEHNR and FQNEAQ (reference sequence). The CDR3 loop reads CASSLGDAAKNIQYF. For the CDR3, the DNA is TGTGCCAGCAGCCTGGGAGATGCAGCCAAAAACATTCAGTACTTC.

Ten or more counts support this clonotype. The J gene is TRBJ1-1, the V gene TRBV9; a possible D gene is TRBD1 (5 bases). The CDR3 runs to 15 residues. CDR1 is SGDLS and CDR2 is YYNGEE in the germline V gene. The germline V and J ends were trimmed by 0 bases and 1 base, with 10 bases remaining between them. The CDR3 DNA is TGTGCCAGCAGCGTAGATTGGGGGGGGAACACTGAAGCTTTCTTT. Encoded protein: CASSVDWGGNTEAFF.

This clonotype showed up many times. The chain combines TRBV7-9 with TRBJ2-6; 7 bases match TRBD1. The length of the CDR3 is 15 residues. Germline trimming cut 11 bases from V and 0 bases from J; bases unmatched to any gene: 7. Germline V CDR1 and CDR2: SEHNR, FQNEAQ (reference sequence). CDR3 DNA sequence: TGTGCCGGGAGAGGGGGCGCCTCTGGGGCCAACGTCCTGACTTTC. Its protein is CAGRGGASGANVLTF. The variable domain in full, with the rest retrieved from reference TRBV7-9 and TRBJ2-6, is DTGVSQNPRHKITKRGQNVTFRCDPISEHNRLYWYRQTLGQGPEFLTYFQNEAQLEKSRLLSDRFSAERPKGSFSTLEIQRTEQGDSAMYLCAGRGGASGANVLTFGAGSRLTVL.

In this sample, this clonotype turned up a few times. This chain connects TRBV14 to TRBJ2-7; D is unresolved. Germline CDR1 SGHDN, CDR2 FVKESK. V shed 2 bases and J shed 7 bases, with 9 bases lying between them. The CDR3 covers 12 residues. CDR3 bases: TGTGCCAGCAGCCAACGGAACGAAGAGCAGTACGTC. It yields the protein CASSQRNEEQYV.

This clonotype was seen a few times. The rearrangement uses TRBV9 and TRBJ2-1, with 8 bases that match TRBD1. The junction had 3 bases not matched to a gene; V was cut back by 4 bases and J by 9 bases. The CDR3 totals 12 residues. The germline V gene has CDR1 SGDLS and CDR2 YYNGEE. This CDR3 reads CASSPTGGEQFF. The CDR3, as DNA: TGTGCCAGCAGCCCAACAGGGGGTGAGCAGTTCTTC.

This clonotype turned up a few times. The rearrangement links TRBV28 to TRBJ2-1; D might be TRBD2 (5 bases). The CDR3 runs 12 residues. Per germline, CDR1 MDHEN and CDR2 SYDVKM. V dropped 8 bases and J dropped 8 bases, with 13 bases sitting between them. CDR3 DNA sequence: TGTGCCAGCTCTAGCAGGCCGCATGAGCAGTTCTTC. This encodes CASSSRPHEQFF.

This clonotype was detected ten times or more. The chain combines TRBV4-3 with TRBJ2-4, with D possibly matching TRBD1 (6 bases). V lost 5 bases and J 6 bases, leaving 14 bases between the germline ends. The CDR3 spans 14 residues. The germline V gene has CDR1 LGHNA and CDR2 YSLEER. CDR3: CASSKQGLGNIQYF. In DNA form, the CDR3 reads TGCGCCAGCAGCAAACAGGGTCTGGGAAACATTCAGTACTTC.

This clonotype was observed many times. This rearrangement joins TRBV20-1 to TRBJ2-7, with D maybe TRBD1 (6 bases). V gave up 5 bases and J gave up 1 base, with 12 bases separating them. CDR1 DFQATT and CDR2 SNEGSKA come from the germline V gene (reference sequence). This CDR3 has 13 amino acids. CDR3 in amino acids: CSAVRQVSYEQYF. DNA for the CDR3: TGCAGTGCTGTAAGACAGGTGTCCTACGAGCAGTACTTC.

This clonotype has more than one count but fewer than ten. The chain uses TRBV4-2 and TRBJ2-1; D gene ambiguous. Trimming shortened V by 0 bases and J by 10 bases, and 22 bases separated the two germline ends. Germline CDR1 LGHNA, CDR2 YNFKEQ. CDR3 length: 17 amino acids. In DNA, the CDR3 is TGTGCCAGCAGCCAAGAAGCCCCCCCGTTTGGTGCCAGCGAGCAGTTCTTC. Translated: CASSQEAPPFGASEQFF.

This clonotype was observed a handful of times. This chain connects TRBV10-3 to TRBJ2-1; TRBD2 matches at 8 bases. V lost 11 bases, J lost 5 bases, and 5 bases stayed unmatched. Germline V gives CDR1 ENHRY, CDR2 SYGVKD. This CDR3 spans 12 amino acids. The CDR3 spells CALRGAHNEQFF. The CDR3 DNA reads TGTGCCCTGCGGGGGGCCCACAATGAGCAGTTCTTC.

The chain combines TRBV27 with TRBJ2-7, with D maybe TRBD2 (6 bases). The CDR3 sequence is 14 residues long. V lost 3 bases to trimming and J lost 6 bases, with 15 bases between them. Germline V gives CDR1 MNHEY, CDR2 SMNVEV (reference sequence). CDR3 loop: CASSFGAGTSEQYF. The CDR3 bases are TGTGCCAGCAGTTTCGGGGCGGGAACCTCCGAGCAGTACTTC.

The rearrangement uses TRBV2 and TRBJ2-6; D not resolved. This CDR3 is 15 amino acids long. V lost 4 bases to trimming and J lost 1 base, with 8 bases between them. The germline gives CDR1 SNHLY, CDR2 FYNNEI. The CDR3, as DNA: TGTGCCAGCAGTGCATGGGAATCTGGGGCCAACGTCCTGACTTTC. It yields the protein CASSAWESGANVLTF.

This clonotype was observed many times. The V and J genes are TRBV20-1 and TRBJ2-7; D not certain. The V end lost 4 bases, the J end lost 0 bases, and 10 bases lay between the germline ends. Germline lookup yields CDR1 DFQATT and CDR2 SNEGSKA (reference sequence). This CDR3 comprises 13 residues. The CDR3 DNA is TGCAGTGCTAAGGGCCTGGGCTCCTACGAGCAGTACGTC. Protein: CSAKGLGSYEQYV.

This clonotype occurred a few times. This chain uses TRBV24-1 with TRBJ2-1; no clear D. CDR1 is KGHDR and CDR2 is SFDVKD in the germline V gene. The CDR3 contains 13 residues. The V end lost 5 bases, the J end lost 3 bases, and 7 bases lay between the germline ends. Here the CDR3 reads CATSVDYYNEQFF. The CDR3 DNA reads as TGTGCCACCAGTGTCGATTACTACAATGAGCAGTTCTTC.